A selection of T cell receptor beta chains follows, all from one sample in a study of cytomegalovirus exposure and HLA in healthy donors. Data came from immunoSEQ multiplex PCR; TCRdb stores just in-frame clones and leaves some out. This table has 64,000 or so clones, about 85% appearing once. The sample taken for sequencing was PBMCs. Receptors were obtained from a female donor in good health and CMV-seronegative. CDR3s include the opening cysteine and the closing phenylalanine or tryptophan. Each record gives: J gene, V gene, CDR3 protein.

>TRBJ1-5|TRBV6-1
CASSGGGEQPQHF
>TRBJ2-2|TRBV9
CASSVAPGGRGTGELFF
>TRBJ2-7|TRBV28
CASSSAGPNYEQYF
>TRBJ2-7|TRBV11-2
CASRPGHFISYEQYF
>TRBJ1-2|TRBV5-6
CASSLPGFDYGYTF
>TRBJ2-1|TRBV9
CASSVESGGSSGRNEQFF
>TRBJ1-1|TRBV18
CASSPGENTEAFF
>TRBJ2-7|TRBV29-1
CSVGAHGSYEQYF
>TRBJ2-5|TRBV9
CASSAGLGKETQYF
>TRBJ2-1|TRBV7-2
CASSSPSGRYTEQFF
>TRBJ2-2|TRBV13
CASSFGLAGVTGELFF
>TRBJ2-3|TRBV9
CASNGLAGGTTDTQYF
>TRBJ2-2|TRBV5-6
CASSPGGGRSTGELFF
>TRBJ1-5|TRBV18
CASSPRGGDSNQPQHF
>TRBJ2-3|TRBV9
CASSVDYRGSSTDTQYF
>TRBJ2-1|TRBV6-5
CASSYRGSYNEQFF
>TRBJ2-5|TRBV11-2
CASSAQDRLQTQYF
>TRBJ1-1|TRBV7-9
CSSTQFRESTEAFF
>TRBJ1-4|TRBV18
CASSPPGAASQEKLFF
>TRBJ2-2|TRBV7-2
CASRTKRGGTGELFF
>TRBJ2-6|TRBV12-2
CASRLGGSVAGSISGANVLTF
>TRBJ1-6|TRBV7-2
CASSSRPQDRESPLHF
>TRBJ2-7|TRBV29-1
CSVASRETYEQYF
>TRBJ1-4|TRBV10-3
CAIRPGGGNEKLFF
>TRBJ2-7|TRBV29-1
CSVVGGGTSSYEQYF
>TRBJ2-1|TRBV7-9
CASREPGHPYNEQFF
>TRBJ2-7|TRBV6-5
CASRVAGEGSYEQYF
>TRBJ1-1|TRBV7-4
CASSIQGEGTEAFF
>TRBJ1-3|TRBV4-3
CASSRDRGLGNTIYF
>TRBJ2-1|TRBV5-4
CASSPPKTRGSNIEQFF
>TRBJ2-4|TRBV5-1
CASSLEGAQNIQYF